Listed below are T cell receptor beta chains from one sample, sequenced in a study of control samples from healthy donors and cancer patients. The data were produced by immunoSEQ multiplex PCR, yet TCRdb's version contains in-frame clones alone and is incomplete. This table has around 150,000 clones, around nine tenths appearing once. Input material: blood. The receptors here all came from a man younger than 45 in good health. Both conserved end residues are part of each CDR3. A D gene is named only where the DNA matches it firmly. Rows give clone size only sometimes, using once, few, many, or a class for an expanded clone.

clone_size	d_call	v_call	j_call	cdr3_nt	cdr3_aa
once	TRBD1	TRBV5-6	TRBJ1-4	TGTGCCAGCAGCCGGGGGACAGGGGCAACTAATGAAAAACTGTTTTTT	CASSRGTGATNEKLFF
NA	TRBD1	TRBV9	TRBJ2-1	TGTGCCAGCAGCTTAGGACAGGGGGGCTACAATGAGCAGTTCTTC	CASSLGQGGYNEQFF
NA	NA	TRBV6-5	TRBJ1-4	TGTGCCAGCAGTTACAATAGGGGCACGAAAGAAAAACTGTTTTTT	CASSYNRGTKEKLFF
NA	TRBD1	TRBV7-9	TRBJ1-2	TGTGCCAGCAGCCCACGGACAGGGGGAATCTATGGCTACACCTTC	CASSPRTGGIYGYTF
NA	TRBD1	TRBV11-3	TRBJ1-1	TGTGCCAGCAGCTCGCGACAGGGGGCATTGGACACTGAAGCTTTCTTT	CASSSRQGALDTEAFF
NA	NA	TRBV7-9	TRBJ2-3	TGTGCCAGCAGCCCAGCCCTCACAGATACGCAGTATTTT	CASSPALTDTQYF
NA	NA	TRBV13	TRBJ2-5	TGTGCCAGCAGCTTAGGTGGGACGGAGACCCAGTACTTC	CASSLGGTETQYF
once	NA	TRBV2	TRBJ1-1	TGTGCCAGCAGTGTCCAGGCGGGGAACACTGAAGCTTTCTTT	CASSVQAGNTEAFF
NA	NA	TRBV5-1	TRBJ1-3	TGCGCCAGCAGCTTGTGGGGGTCTGGAAACACCATATATTTT	CASSLWGSGNTIYF
few	TRBD1	TRBV14	TRBJ1-6	TGTGCCAGCAGCCAGGACAGGGGGAGGAATTCACCCCTCCACTTT	CASSQDRGRNSPLHF
NA	NA	TRBV5-1	TRBJ2-4	TGCGCCAGCAGCTTGCAGAGAGGGGTCAAAAACATTCAGTACTTC	CASSLQRGVKNIQYF
once	TRBD1	TRBV7-9	TRBJ2-3	TGTGCCAGCGAGCTGGTAGTGAGGACAGGGGGCGCTCCGGCCGATACGCAGTATTTT	CASELVVRTGGAPADTQYF
NA	NA	TRBV6-5	TRBJ1-2	TGTGCCAGCAGTTCCGGCCTGGGTAACTATGGCTACACCTTC	CASSSGLGNYGYTF
NA	TRBD1	TRBV18	TRBJ2-4	TGTGCCAGCTCACTGGGACAGGGATTGGCCAAAAACATTCAGTACTTC	CASSLGQGLAKNIQYF
NA	NA	TRBV6-5	TRBJ2-1	TGTGCCAGCAGGAACGAACAGGGAGCAGGTGAGCAGTTCTTC	CASRNEQGAGEQFF
NA	NA	TRBV7-2	TRBJ2-7	TGTGCCAGCAGCTTAGGTTTCAGGGAGTACGAGCAGTACTTC	CASSLGFREYEQYF
NA	TRBD1	TRBV7-9	TRBJ1-4	TGTGCCAGCAGCGCACCGGGACAGGAAAGATACGATGAAAAACTGTTTTTT	CASSAPGQERYDEKLFF
NA	NA	TRBV5-1	TRBJ2-7	TGCGCCAGCAGCTTCGGGATGAACTACGAGCAGTACTTC	CASSFGMNYEQYF
NA	NA	TRBV6-6	TRBJ2-5	TGTGCCAGCATTCCCACCGCCAGACGAGAGACCCAGTACTTC	CASIPTARRETQYF
NA	NA	TRBV6-6	TRBJ2-3	TGTGCCAGCAGTCCGGGTCCCTCGAAGGGGGTGAATACGCAGTATTTT	CASSPGPSKGVNTQYF
NA	NA	TRBV12-3/TRBV12-4	TRBJ1-2	TGTGCCAGCCTCGGAGGGGCCGACTATGGCTACACCTTC	CASLGGADYGYTF
NA	NA	TRBV24-1	TRBJ2-1	TGTGCCACCGGGAAACCTGATGGCTCCTACAATGAGCAGTTCTTC	CATGKPDGSYNEQFF
NA	NA	TRBV7-8	TRBJ1-1	TGTGCCAGCAGCCGAGGGGGACAAAGGAACACTGAAGCTTTCTTT	CASSRGGQRNTEAFF
NA	NA	TRBV6-2/TRBV6-3	TRBJ2-7	TGTGCCAGCAGACCTAATCCCGGACAGAACTACGAGCAGTACTTC	CASRPNPGQNYEQYF
NA	NA	TRBV6-4	TRBJ2-3	TGTGCCAGCAGACCCGAAAGCGGTGGCACAGATACGCAGTATTTT	CASRPESGGTDTQYF
NA	NA	TRBV5-5	TRBJ1-1	TGTGCCAGCAGCTTGGAAATTAGGAGGGGGGCTGAAGCTTTCTTT	CASSLEIRRGAEAFF
once	TRBD2	TRBV19	TRBJ2-3	TGTGCCAGTAGTACTAGCGGGAGCCCAGATACGCAGTATTTT	CASSTSGSPDTQYF
NA	NA	TRBV6-5	TRBJ2-7	TGTGCCAGCAAGCTGGAAAACTCCTACGAGCAGTACTTC	CASKLENSYEQYF
NA	NA	TRBV23-1	TRBJ2-5	TGCGCCAGCAGCGGTCGCGCAGGGGTACTGACATTTCAAGAGACCCAGTACTTC	CASSGRAGVLTFQETQYF
NA	NA	TRBV29-1	TRBJ1-1	TGCAGCGTTCCTTCGAACACTGAAGCTTTCTTT	CSVPSNTEAFF
NA	TRBD2	TRBV19	TRBJ2-3	TGTGCCAGTAGTATGGCAAGCGGGGGGCCCCTCACAGATACGCAGTATTTT	CASSMASGGPLTDTQYF
NA	TRBD1	TRBV11-3	TRBJ1-1	TGTGCCAGCAGCCCTGGACAGGGAATGAACACTGAAGCTTTCTTT	CASSPGQGMNTEAFF
NA	TRBD2	TRBV11-3	TRBJ2-1	TGTGCCAGCAGCCCCGGACTAGTTCCCAACAATGAGCAGTTCTTC	CASSPGLVPNNEQFF
NA	TRBD1	TRBV5-1	TRBJ1-1	TGCGCCAGCAGCAACCCGGGACAGGGGGCTAGCACTGAAGCTTTCTTT	CASSNPGQGASTEAFF
NA	NA	TRBV12-3/TRBV12-4	TRBJ1-1	TGTGCCAGCAGGCCAGGGGAGAACACTGAAGCTTTCTTT	CASRPGENTEAFF
once	NA	TRBV12-3/TRBV12-4	TRBJ2-1	TGTGCCAGCGCCAACAATGAGCAGTTCTTC	CASANNEQFF
NA	NA	TRBV15	TRBJ2-7	TGTGCCACCAGCAGATCGGGGAACTACGAGCAGTACTTC	CATSRSGNYEQYF
once	TRBD1	TRBV5-5	TRBJ1-3	TGTGCCAGCAGCTTGGTGGGACAGGGAGGTTCTGGAAACACCATATATTTT	CASSLVGQGGSGNTIYF
NA	NA	TRBV6-5	TRBJ2-7	TGTGCCAGCAGTTACCCGCGGGGACGGTCCTACGAGCAGTACTTC	CASSYPRGRSYEQYF
NA	NA	TRBV18	TRBJ2-2	TGTGCCAGCTCACCGTGGACACCCGTCGGGAACACCGGGGAGCTGTTTTTT	CASSPWTPVGNTGELFF
NA	NA	TRBV5-6	TRBJ2-3	TGTGCCAGCAGCTTGGCCGCCTGGGGCGCGACAGATACGCAGTATTTT	CASSLAAWGATDTQYF
NA	NA	TRBV5-4	TRBJ2-5	TGTGCCAGCAGGCAGGGGGACTACAGGGAGACCCAGTACTTC	CASRQGDYRETQYF
NA	NA	TRBV4-3	TRBJ1-5	TGCGCCAGCAGCCAAGACCTTCTTAGCAATCAGCCCCAGCATTTT	CASSQDLLSNQPQHF
NA	NA	TRBV7-3	TRBJ1-1	TGTGCCAGCAGCTTAATAGGTGGCTGGTCCGTTACTGAAGCTTTCTTT	CASSLIGGWSVTEAFF
NA	TRBD1	TRBV12-5	TRBJ2-2	TGTGCTAGTGGTCCGGACAGGGTATCTTCCGGGGAGCTGTTTTTT	CASGPDRVSSGELFF
NA	NA	TRBV6-1	TRBJ1-3	TGTGCCAGCAGTGAAGCTGGGCTACGCTCTGGAAACACCATATATTTT	CASSEAGLRSGNTIYF
NA	NA	TRBV24-1	TRBJ2-3	TGTGCCACCAGTGACCCAAGGGGACTCAACACGCAGTATTTT	CATSDPRGLNTQYF
NA	NA	TRBV9	TRBJ2-6	TGTGCCAGCAGCGTAGTATCGGGGACTGGGGCCAACGTCCTGACTTTC	CASSVVSGTGANVLTF
NA	NA	TRBV10-1	TRBJ2-5	TGCGCCAGCACCGAGGAGAGACAAGCTTTACAGACCCAGTACTTC	CASTEERQALQTQYF
NA	TRBD2	TRBV5-1	TRBJ2-7	TGCGCCAGCAGCTTGGATACGGCGACTAGCGGGAGAAAGGGGTACGAGCAGTACTTC	CASSLDTATSGRKGYEQYF
once	NA	TRBV12-5	TRBJ1-5	TGTGCTAGTGGTTTGGTACTCGGGACACCGAGTTCGTATAGCAATCAGCCCCAGCATTTT	CASGLVLGTPSSYSNQPQHF
few	NA	TRBV19	TRBJ2-2	TGTGCCAGTAGTAGGGTTGCTCTCAACACCGGGGAGCTGTTTTTT	CASSRVALNTGELFF
once	NA	TRBV5-4	TRBJ1-2	TGTGCCAGCAGCTTGCTGGGGTCTAACTATGGCTACACCTTC	CASSLLGSNYGYTF
once	NA	TRBV15	TRBJ2-7	TGTGCCACCAGCATAGGGGCGGAGGGCCACGAGCAGTACTTC	CATSIGAEGHEQYF
NA	TRBD2	TRBV24-1	TRBJ2-3	TGTGCCACCAGTGACCCGGGACTAGCGGGAGATACGCAGTATTTT	CATSDPGLAGDTQYF
NA	TRBD2	TRBV7-7	TRBJ2-1	TGTGCTAGCAGCTTGATCGGGACTAGCCTCAATGAGCAGTTCTTC	CASSLIGTSLNEQFF